This TCR beta chain was captured in a study of blood T cell repertoires in COVID-19. Across the study: In each case, the material was cDNA or gDNA derived from T cells, B-cell-depleted T cells, or PBMCs.

CDR3 length: 16 residues. From germline, CDR1 is MNHNY and CDR2 SVGAGI (reference sequence). Trimming cost V 1 base and J 0 bases, with 10 bases left between them. Authors' analysis steps: Estimation of nucleated cell counts relied on the amplification of reference gene primers. Measured with immunoSEQ multiplex PCR; TCRdb has only the in-frame clones, and not every one. V, J and clone size are taken as reported in that table, and D and trimming were inferred from the DNA itself. The table includes about 110,000 clones, roughly 88% detected once. V gene TRBV6-6 combines with J gene TRBJ1-3; D gene ambiguous. The clonotype was recovered from a woman older than 75 with active or convalescent COVID-19. Material: peripheral blood. CDR3 protein: CASSYFDGGSGNTIYF. In nucleotides, the CDR3 is TGTGCCAGCAGTTACTTTGACGGAGGCTCTGGAAACACCATATATTTT.